These 17 T cell receptor beta chains were all obtained from the same sample, sequenced in a study of CD8 T cells in ankylosing spondylitis. Overall study results and limits: Ankylosing spondylitis blood appeared to be characterized by a TCR beta motif of several highly homologous variants.

MiXCR, run by TCRdb on the 5' RACE reads, gives a single entry per CDR3 protein. The repertoire has around 450,000 distinct CDR3 sequences, 25% to 30% of them found once; the top ten carry over 0.8%. Their recognized antigens are unknown. Sequencing was done on a sample of blood, either unsorted or a sorted T cell fraction (not recorded which). All receptors come from a male donor with ankylosing spondylitis.

This clonotype was seen more than once but under ten times. J is TRBJ2-3 and V is TRBV5-1, with D unresolved. Trimming shortened V by 3 bases and J by 0 bases, and 14 bases separated the two germline ends. CDR1 is SGHRS, CDR2 YFSETQ, per germline. This CDR3 spans 16 amino acids. The CDR3 sequence: CASSSGQQLSTDTQYF. Here the CDR3 DNA reads TGCGCCAGCAGCTCGGGCCAACAATTGAGCACAGATACGCAGTATTTT.

The chain recombines TRBV12-3 or TRBV12-4 with TRBJ2-1; 7 bases line up with TRBD1. V shed 6 bases, J shed 7 bases, and the junction held 9 bases outside the gene matches. The CDR3 loop spans 14 amino acids. For the CDR3, the DNA is TGTGCCAGCAGGGGGACAGCGTTTTGGAATGAGCAGTTCTTC. This gives the protein CASRGTAFWNEQFF.

This chain links TRBV27 with TRBJ2-3; D might be TRBD2 (6 bases). The CDR3 has 14 residues. The V gene lost 5 bases and the J gene lost 6 bases, with 15 bases spanning the gap. Germline CDR1 MNHEY, CDR2 SMNVEV (reference sequence). The CDR3 loop reads CASSPRGVWDTQYF. CDR3 sequence (DNA): TGTGCCAGCAGTCCCCGCGGGGTGTGGGATACGCAGTATTTT.

In this sample, this clonotype turned up a few times. The chain links TRBV24-1 to TRBJ2-3, with 8 bases matching TRBD1. The CDR3 has 12 residues. Germline CDR1 and CDR2: KGHDR and SFDVKD. V gave up 7 bases and J gave up 5 bases; unmatched junction bases: 1. The CDR3 loop is CATRTGEDTQYF. In DNA, the CDR3 is TGTGCCACCAGGACAGGGGAAGATACGCAGTATTTT.

This clonotype was counted only a few times. This rearrangement joins TRBV7-9 to TRBJ2-3, with 7 bases aligning to TRBD1. The V gene end was trimmed by 4 bases and the J gene end by 1 base; junction bases not matched to a gene: 5. The germline V gene encodes CDR1 SEHNR and CDR2 FQNEAQ (reference sequence). CDR3 length: 15 amino acids. The CDR3 nucleotides read TGTGCCAGCAGCTGGGGACAGACCGGCACAGATACGCAGTATTTT. Translated: CASSWGQTGTDTQYF.

This clonotype has just a few counts. The V and J genes are TRBV7-6 and TRBJ2-3; a possible D gene is TRBD2 (6 bases). Germline V lookup: CDR1 SGHVS, CDR2 FNYEAQ. The CDR3 contains 16 residues. Trimming stripped 1 base from V and 0 bases from J, with 11 bases between. The CDR3 nucleotides read TGTGCCAGCAGCTTAGTTGTAGCGGCTAGCACAGATACGCAGTATTTT. Translated: CASSLVVAASTDTQYF.

A remark on this clonotype: Germline is not matched at one junction end, which may reflect a read error. The chain's CDR3 is CACSYSGTKETQYF. In DNA form, the CDR3 reads TGTGCCTGCAGTTATAGCGGGACAAAAGAGACCCAGTACTTC. The chain couples TRBV7-2 to TRBJ2-5; 8 positions match TRBD2. Germline V gives CDR1 SGHTA, CDR2 FQGNSA. The CDR3 is made up of 14 amino acids.

V is TRBV7-9 and J is TRBJ2-3; maybe TRBD1 (6 bases). CDR1 and CDR2 from the germline V gene are SEHNR and FQNEAQ (reference sequence). Trimming removed 3 bases at V and 6 bases at J, with 19 bases between. CDR3 size: 16 residues. Written as DNA, the CDR3 is TGTGCCAGCAGCTTCTCAGCCAACAGGGTTTCGGATACGCAGTATTTT. Amino acid sequence: CASSFSANRVSDTQYF. Using reference TRBV7-9 and TRBJ2-3 for the parts outside the CDR3, the full variable domain is DTGVSQNPRHKITKRGQNVTFRCDPISEHNRLYWYRQTLGQGPEFLTYFQNEAQLEKSRLLSDRFSAERPKGSFSTLEIQRTEQGDSAMYLCASSFSANRVSDTQYFGPGTRLTVL.

This clonotype was recorded a few times. The V call is TRBV10-2, the J call TRBJ2-1; D gene uncertain. The length of the CDR3 is 12 residues. Trimming took off 1 base at V and 6 bases at J, with 4 bases between the two ends. The germline CDR1 and CDR2 sequences are WSHSY and SAAADI. CDR3: CASSEFVNEQFF. DNA of the CDR3: TGCGCCAGCAGTGAGTTCGTCAATGAGCAGTTCTTC.

V usage is TRBV12-3 or TRBV12-4 and J usage is TRBJ1-6; D perhaps matches TRBD1 (5 bases). Trimming removed 6 bases at V and 0 bases at J, with 24 bases between. This CDR3 is 20 amino acids long. The CDR3 region has the DNA TGTGCCAGCAGCCGACAGAGGAAAGATCACTTAGACTCCTATAATTCACCCCTCCACTTT. Amino acids: CASSRQRKDHLDSYNSPLHF.

The chain recombines TRBV11-2 with TRBJ2-1; 8 nucleotides agree with TRBD1. Germline trimming cut 1 base from V and 3 bases from J; bases unmatched to any gene: 5. The CDR3 is made up of 16 amino acids. CDR1 is SGHAT, CDR2 FQNNGV, per germline. CDR3 amino acids: CASSLAGDRSYNEQFF. CDR3 nucleotide sequence: TGTGCCAGCAGCTTAGCAGGGGACAGGAGCTACAATGAGCAGTTCTTC.

The V gene is TRBV7-2, the J gene TRBJ1-1; D gene uncertain. There are 15 residues in the CDR3. Germline assignment: CDR1 SGHTA and CDR2 FQGNSA. Trimming took 2 bases from V and 0 from J, leaving 10 bases between them. Here the CDR3 reads CASSLSRDLNTEAFF. The CDR3 DNA is TGTGCCAGCAGCTTAAGTAGGGATTTGAACACTGAAGCTTTCTTT.

This clonotype was detected only a few times. This rearrangement joins TRBV6-7 to TRBJ2-7; the D gene is possibly TRBD2 (6 bases). TRBV6-7 is an open reading frame whose function is uncertain. This CDR3 region has 14 residues. V lost 3 bases and J lost 3, with 12 bases in between. The CDR3 nucleotides read TGTGCCAGCAGTTATAAAGCGGGCAACTACGAGCAGTACTTC. Its translation: CASSYKAGNYEQYF.

This clonotype has a handful of counts. CDR3 coding DNA: TGTGCCAGCAGCTTGGCAGGGGACATAGCCTACGAGCAGTACTTC. Protein sequence: CASSLAGDIAYEQYF. The chain combines TRBV5-6 with TRBJ2-7, with TRBD1 as a possible D gene (6 bases). The CDR3 sequence is 15 residues long. Trimming cost V 0 bases and J 2 bases, with 12 bases left between them. Per the germline V gene, CDR1 is SGHDT and CDR2 is YYEEEE. Variable domain in full (rest from reference TRBV5-6 and TRBJ2-7): DAGVTQSPTHLIKTRGQQVTLRCSPKSGHDTVSWYQQALGQGPQFIFQYYEEEERQRGNFPDRFSGHQFPNYSSELNVNALLLGDSALYLCASSLAGDIAYEQYFGPGTRLTVT.

This sequence joins TRBV11-3 and TRBJ2-1, with TRBD2 as a possible D gene (6 bases). CDR3 size: 17 residues. V lost 5 bases and J 0 bases, leaving 17 bases between the germline ends. Germline V gene data show CDR1 as SGHNT and CDR2 as YENEEA. The CDR3 DNA reads TGTGCCAGCAGCAACCCTCGGACCGGGGGCTCCTACAATGAGCAGTTCTTC. Encoded protein: CASSNPRTGGSYNEQFF.

CDR3 loop: CASSLGQGDEQYF. CDR3 in DNA: TGTGCCAGCAGCTTGGGACAGGGGGACGAGCAGTACTTC. The genes are TRBV5-6 and TRBJ2-7; the match to TRBD1 covers 9 bases. This CDR3 is 13 amino acids long. Unmatched junction bases numbered 0, after V lost 0 bases and J lost 5 bases. Per the germline V gene, CDR1 is SGHDT and CDR2 is YYEEEE. Filled out from reference TRBV5-6 and TRBJ2-7, the complete variable domain reads DAGVTQSPTHLIKTRGQQVTLRCSPKSGHDTVSWYQQALGQGPQFIFQYYEEEERQRGNFPDRFSGHQFPNYSSELNVNALLLGDSALYLCASSLGQGDEQYFGPGTRLTVT.

This clonotype was recorded only once. The genes are TRBV2 and TRBJ2-2; D is possibly TRBD2 (6 bases). From germline, CDR1 is SNHLY and CDR2 FYNNEI. Trimming stripped 6 bases from V and 3 bases from J, with 11 bases between. CDR3 length equals 14 residues. CDR3 sequence: CASSTSRDTGELFF. The CDR3 DNA is TGTGCCAGCAGCACTAGCCGAGACACCGGGGAGCTGTTTTTT. The entire variable domain, with the rest obtained from reference TRBV2 and TRBJ2-2, is as follows: EPEVTQTPSHQVTQMGQEVILRCVPISNHLYFYWYRQILGQKVEFLVSFYNNEISEKSEIFDDQFSVERPDGSNFTLKIRSTKLEDSAMYFCASSTSRDTGELFFGEGSRLTVL.